The 17 T cell receptor beta chains reported below all come from one sample, sequenced in a study of blood T cell repertoires in COVID-19. TCRdb's table, derived via immunoSEQ multiplex PCR, lists solely in-frame clones and lacks some. The sample lists over 350,000 clones, 80% to 90% occurring once. The sample taken for sequencing was peripheral blood. These receptors all stem from a woman aged 25-40 years with active or convalescent COVID-19.

The genes are TRBV27 and TRBJ2-1; TRBD1 matches at 9 bases. V gave up 5 bases and J gave up 5 bases; unmatched junction bases: 4. CDR3 size: 14 residues. The germline V gene has CDR1 MNHEY and CDR2 SMNVEV (reference sequence). The CDR3 is CASSPWDRDNEQFF. The CDR3 nucleotides read TGTGCCAGCAGTCCCTGGGACAGGGACAATGAGCAGTTCTTC.

The CDR3 nucleotides read TGTGCCAGCAGCATTGGGGACAGAGGCAGTGAAAAACTGTTTTTT. Translated, it gives CASSIGDRGSEKLFF. The chain links TRBV5-5 to TRBJ1-4; TRBD1 matches at 7 bases. The CDR3 length is 15 residues. CDR1 is SGHKS, CDR2 YYEKEE, per germline (reference sequence). J gave up 7 bases and V 4 bases, and 10 bases lay outside the gene matches.

This clone was detected only once. The chain joins TRBV4-1 to TRBJ1-2, with TRBD1 matching 9 bases. Germline CDR1 and CDR2: MGHRA and YSYEKL. The V and J ends lost 8 bases and 5 bases, in that order; junction bases with no gene match: 9. The CDR3 contains 14 residues. The CDR3 loop is CASRGTGKGYGYTF. CDR3 bases: TGCGCCAGCCGGGGGACAGGGAAGGGATATGGCTACACCTTC.

The rearrangement uses TRBV19 and TRBJ1-3, with D possibly matching TRBD1 (5 bases). V lost 4 bases to trimming and J lost 14 bases, with 12 bases between them. The CDR3 length is 11 residues. Germline CDR1 is LNHDA and CDR2 is SQIVND (reference sequence). CDR3 region: CASSTLGHLYF. DNA for the CDR3: TGTGCCAGTAGTACCCTTGGACACTTATATTTT.

The J gene is TRBJ1-2, the V gene TRBV7-9; 8 bases line up with TRBD1. Germline V gene data show CDR1 as SEHNR and CDR2 as FQNEAQ (reference sequence). This CDR3 spans 16 amino acids. V shed 5 bases, J shed 2 bases, and the junction held 10 bases outside the gene matches. In DNA form, the CDR3 reads TGTGCCAGCAGCGCAGAGGAATGGACAGGGAACTATGGCTACACCTTC. This sequence encodes CASSAEEWTGNYGYTF.

The CDR3 coding sequence is TGCAGCGTTGAATCCCCCGGGACAGGGGTTGGCGAGCAGTACTTC. Protein: CSVESPGTGVGEQYF. J is TRBJ2-7 and V is TRBV29-1; TRBD1 agrees at 10 bases. The CDR3 runs 15 residues. CDR1 and CDR2 from the germline V gene are SQVTM and ANQGSEA. The V and J ends lost 2 bases and 6 bases, in that order; junction bases with no gene match: 10.

V and J are TRBV6-4 and TRBJ2-3; a possible D gene is TRBD1 (5 bases). The CDR3 is made up of 16 amino acids. CDR1 is MRHNA, CDR2 SNTAGT, per germline. V shed 0 bases and J shed 2 bases, with 12 bases lying between them. The CDR3 sequence: CASSDSAGRHTDTQYF. The CDR3 DNA is TGTGCCAGCAGTGACTCCGCAGGGCGACACACAGATACGCAGTATTTT.

The gene calls are TRBV29-1 and TRBJ1-2; D is uncertain. V was trimmed by 4 bases and J by 1 base, leaving 7 bases between them. The CDR3 contains 12 residues. Germline CDR1 SQVTM, CDR2 ANQGSEA. CDR3 in DNA: TGCAGCGTTGCGGGGAATAACTATGGCTACACCTTC. This sequence encodes CSVAGNNYGYTF.

This clone was observed once. This chain uses TRBV5-1 with TRBJ2-5, with 12 bases fitting TRBD2. This CDR3 is 16 amino acids long. J gave up 4 bases and V 2 bases, and 6 bases lay outside the gene matches. Per the germline V gene, CDR1 is SGHRS and CDR2 is YFSETQ. The CDR3: CASSFSSGGAPETQYF. CDR3 bases: TGCGCCAGCAGCTTTTCTAGCGGGGGGGCCCCAGAGACCCAGTACTTC.

This clone showed up just once. This chain connects TRBV19 to TRBJ2-1, with D possibly being TRBD1 (6 bases). In germline, CDR1 is LNHDA, CDR2 SQIVND (reference sequence). CDR3 length: 15 amino acids. V was pared by 3 bases and J by 8 bases, with 17 bases between. CDR3 nucleotides: TGTGCCAGTAGTATGGGAATCCAGCAGGGGTATGAGCAGTTCTTC. Encoded protein: CASSMGIQQGYEQFF.

This chain uses TRBV7-8 with TRBJ2-1; 9 nucleotides align to TRBD1. Germline V gene lookup returns CDR1 SGHVS and CDR2 FQNEAQ. After removal of 6 bases from V and 6 bases from J, the junction contained 9 bases not matched to a gene. The CDR3 extends over 15 amino acids. In DNA, the CDR3 is TGTGCCAGCAGTAGTCCCGGGACAGGGATCAATGAGCAGTTCTTC. As protein: CASSSPGTGINEQFF.

This clone was seen once. The chain employs TRBV6-5 and TRBJ2-5, with D maybe TRBD1 (5 bases). The CDR3 has 14 amino acids. Germline lookup yields CDR1 MNHEY and CDR2 SVGAGI. Trimming left V 0 bases short and J 5 bases short, with 10 bases between. The DNA for the CDR3 is TGTGCCAGCAGTTACTCGAAGGGGTATGAGACCCAGTACTTC. Translated: CASSYSKGYETQYF.

V usage is TRBV30 and J usage is TRBJ1-4; weak D call: TRBD1 (5 bases). Germline CDR1 reads GTSNPN; CDR2 reads SVGIG (reference sequence). This CDR3 contains 14 residues. V was shortened by 1 base and J by 5 bases, with 11 bases between the two germline ends. The CDR3 sequence: CAWSDDSSNEKLFF. The CDR3 bases are TGTGCCTGGAGTGACGACAGCTCAAATGAAAAACTGTTTTTT.

This chain uses TRBV6-6 with TRBJ1-4; D may be TRBD1 (5 bases). V dropped 4 bases and J dropped 8 bases, with 5 bases sitting between them. The CDR3 sequence is 11 residues long. The germline V gene has CDR1 MNHNY and CDR2 SVGAGI (reference sequence). CDR3 sequence (DNA): TGTGCCAGCAGTTCAGGGGAAAAACTGTTTTTT. Its translation is CASSSGEKLFF.

This chain joins TRBV3-1 (or the pseudogene TRBV3-2) and TRBJ1-3, with D possibly TRBD1 on 5 matching bases. CDR3 length: 16 amino acids. V lost 4 bases and J 2 bases, leaving 15 bases between the germline ends. Germline-derived CDR1 and CDR2 are LGHDT and YNNKEL (reference sequence). The CDR3 DNA sequence: TGTGCCAGCAGCCCCAGGGAAGGGTATCCTGGAAACACCATATATTTT. This codes for CASSPREGYPGNTIYF.

The V gene is TRBV2, the J gene TRBJ2-3, with 9 bases that match TRBD2. V was clipped by 4 bases and J by 5 bases; unmatched bases: 7. Germline V gene lookup returns CDR1 SNHLY and CDR2 FYNNEI. The CDR3 length is 15 residues. The CDR3: CASSVLAGGRDTQYF. The CDR3, as DNA: TGTGCCAGCAGTGTTCTCGCGGGGGGGAGAGATACGCAGTATTTT.

V and J are TRBV2 and TRBJ2-7; D perhaps matches TRBD1 (5 bases). This CDR3 is built from 12 residues. With 4 bases removed from V and 2 bases from J, the gap between germline ends came to 6 bases. Looked up from germline, CDR1 is SNHLY and CDR2 is FYNNEI. The CDR3 protein is CASSVQAYEQYF. CDR3 sequence (DNA): TGTGCCAGCAGTGTACAGGCCTACGAGCAGTACTTC.